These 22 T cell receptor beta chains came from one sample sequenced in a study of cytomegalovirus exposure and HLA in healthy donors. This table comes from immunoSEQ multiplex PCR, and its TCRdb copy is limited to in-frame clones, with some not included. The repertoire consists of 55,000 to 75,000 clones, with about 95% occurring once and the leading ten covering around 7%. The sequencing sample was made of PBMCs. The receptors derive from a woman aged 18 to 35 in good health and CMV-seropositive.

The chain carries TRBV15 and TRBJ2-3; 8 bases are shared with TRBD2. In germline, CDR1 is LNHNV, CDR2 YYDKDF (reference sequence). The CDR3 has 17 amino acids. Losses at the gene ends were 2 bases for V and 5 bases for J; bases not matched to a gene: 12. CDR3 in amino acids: CATSRTIAAGGQDTQYF. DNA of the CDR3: TGTGCCACCAGCAGAACAATTGCGGCGGGAGGACAAGATACGCAGTATTTT.

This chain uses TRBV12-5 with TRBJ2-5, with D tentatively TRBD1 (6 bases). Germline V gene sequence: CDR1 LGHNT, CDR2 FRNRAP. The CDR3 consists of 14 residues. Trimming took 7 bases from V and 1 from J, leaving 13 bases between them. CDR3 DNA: TGTGCTAGTGCTTCCGGGACATCCCAAGAGACCCAGTACTTC. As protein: CASASGTSQETQYF.

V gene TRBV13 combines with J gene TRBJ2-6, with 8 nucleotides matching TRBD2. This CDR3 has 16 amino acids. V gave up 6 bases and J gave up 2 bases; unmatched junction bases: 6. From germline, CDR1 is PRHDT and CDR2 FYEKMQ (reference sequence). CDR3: CASSPRGGTGANVLTF. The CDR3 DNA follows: TGTGCCAGCAGTCCCCGGGGGGGGACTGGGGCCAACGTCCTGACTTTC.

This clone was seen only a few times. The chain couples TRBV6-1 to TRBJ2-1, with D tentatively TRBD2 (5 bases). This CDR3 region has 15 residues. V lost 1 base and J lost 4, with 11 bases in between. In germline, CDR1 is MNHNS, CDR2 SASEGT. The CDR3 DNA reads TGTGCCAGCAGTGAAGGTGGAGGCCCTTACAATGAGCAGTTCTTC. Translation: CASSEGGGPYNEQFF.

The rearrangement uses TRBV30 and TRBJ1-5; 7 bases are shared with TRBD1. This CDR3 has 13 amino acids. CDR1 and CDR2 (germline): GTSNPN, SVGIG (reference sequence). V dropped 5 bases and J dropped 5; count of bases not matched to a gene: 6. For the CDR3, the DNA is TGTGCCTGGGGGGGACAGACAGATCAGCCCCAGCATTTT. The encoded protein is CAWGGQTDQPQHF.

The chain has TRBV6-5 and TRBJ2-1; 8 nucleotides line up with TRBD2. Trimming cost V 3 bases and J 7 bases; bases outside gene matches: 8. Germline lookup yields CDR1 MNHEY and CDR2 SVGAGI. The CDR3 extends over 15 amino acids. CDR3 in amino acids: CASSYQRGGLNEQFF. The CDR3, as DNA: TGTGCCAGCAGTTATCAACGGGGGGGCCTGAATGAGCAGTTCTTC.

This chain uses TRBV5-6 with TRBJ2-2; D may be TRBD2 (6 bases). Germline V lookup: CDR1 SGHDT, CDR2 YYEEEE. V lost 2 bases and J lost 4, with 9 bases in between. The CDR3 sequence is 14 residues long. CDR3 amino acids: CASSLGEATGELFF. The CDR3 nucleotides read TGTGCCAGCAGCTTAGGGGAGGCCACCGGGGAGCTGTTTTTT.

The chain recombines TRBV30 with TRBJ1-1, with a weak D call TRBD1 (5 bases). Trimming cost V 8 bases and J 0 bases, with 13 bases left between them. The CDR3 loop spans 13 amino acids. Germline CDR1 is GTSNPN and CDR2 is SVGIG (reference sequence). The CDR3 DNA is TGTGCCGGCCAGACAGAGCTGAACACTGAAGCTTTCTTT. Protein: CAGQTELNTEAFF.

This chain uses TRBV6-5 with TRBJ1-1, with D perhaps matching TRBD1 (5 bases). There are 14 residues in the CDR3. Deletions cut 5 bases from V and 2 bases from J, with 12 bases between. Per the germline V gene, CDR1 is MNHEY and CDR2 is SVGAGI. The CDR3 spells CASSTGQRNTEAFF. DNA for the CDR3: TGTGCCAGCAGTACCGGACAAAGAAACACTGAAGCTTTCTTT.

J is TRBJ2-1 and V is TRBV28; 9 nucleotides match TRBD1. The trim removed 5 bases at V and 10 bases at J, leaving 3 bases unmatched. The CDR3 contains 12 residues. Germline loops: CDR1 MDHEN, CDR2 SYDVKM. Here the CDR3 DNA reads TGTGCCAGCAGTCGGGACAGGGAGGAGCAGTTCTTC. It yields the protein CASSRDREEQFF.

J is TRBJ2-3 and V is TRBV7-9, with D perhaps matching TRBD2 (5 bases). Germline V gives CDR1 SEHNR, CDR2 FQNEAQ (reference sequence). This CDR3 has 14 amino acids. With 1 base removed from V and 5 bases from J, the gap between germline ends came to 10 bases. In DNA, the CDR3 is TGTGCCAGCAGCTTAGTGGGGAGAATAGATACGCAGTATTTT. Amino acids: CASSLVGRIDTQYF.

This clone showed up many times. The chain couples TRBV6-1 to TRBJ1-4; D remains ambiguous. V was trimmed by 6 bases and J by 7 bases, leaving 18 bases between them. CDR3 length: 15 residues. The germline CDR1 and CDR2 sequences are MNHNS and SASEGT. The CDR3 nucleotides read TGTGCCAGCAGGGAGAAGGGAGGTGGTGGTGAAAAACTGTTTTTT. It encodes CASREKGGGGEKLFF.

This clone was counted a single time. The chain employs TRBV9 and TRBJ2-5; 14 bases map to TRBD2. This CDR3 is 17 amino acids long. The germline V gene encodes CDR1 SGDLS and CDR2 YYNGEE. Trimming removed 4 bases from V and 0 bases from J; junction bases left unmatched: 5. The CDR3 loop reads CASSLGLAGVYQETQYF. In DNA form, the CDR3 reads TGTGCCAGCAGCCTGGGACTAGCGGGGGTATACCAAGAGACCCAGTACTTC.

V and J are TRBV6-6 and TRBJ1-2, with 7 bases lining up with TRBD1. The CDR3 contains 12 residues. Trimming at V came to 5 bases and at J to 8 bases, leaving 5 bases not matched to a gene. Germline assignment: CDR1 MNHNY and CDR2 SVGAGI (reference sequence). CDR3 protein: CASSRQGGGYTF. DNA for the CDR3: TGTGCCAGCAGTCGACAGGGTGGCGGCTACACCTTC.

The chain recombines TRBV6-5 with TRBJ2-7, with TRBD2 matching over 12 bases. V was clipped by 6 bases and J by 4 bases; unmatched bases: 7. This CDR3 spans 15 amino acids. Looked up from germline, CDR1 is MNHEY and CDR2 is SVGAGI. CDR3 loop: CASRPSTSGSYEQYF. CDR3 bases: TGTGCCAGCAGACCTTCGACTAGCGGGAGTTACGAGCAGTACTTC.

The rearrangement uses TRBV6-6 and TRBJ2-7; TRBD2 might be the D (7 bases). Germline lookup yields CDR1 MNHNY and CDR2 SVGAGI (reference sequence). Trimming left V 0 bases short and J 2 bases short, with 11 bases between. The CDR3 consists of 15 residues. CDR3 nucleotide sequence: TGTGCCAGCAGTTACTCGGGGGGGCCCCCCTACGAGCAGTACTTC. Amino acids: CASSYSGGPPYEQYF.

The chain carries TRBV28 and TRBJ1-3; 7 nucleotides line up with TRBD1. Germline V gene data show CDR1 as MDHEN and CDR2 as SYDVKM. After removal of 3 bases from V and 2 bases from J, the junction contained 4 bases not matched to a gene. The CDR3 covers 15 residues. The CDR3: CASSFRGQPGNTIYF. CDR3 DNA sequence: TGTGCCAGCAGTTTTAGGGGGCAACCTGGAAACACCATATATTTT.

CDR3 bases: TGTGCCAGCAACCAGGGGACAACTAATGAAAAACTGTTTTTT. Protein product: CASNQGTTNEKLFF. J is TRBJ1-4 and V is TRBV6-1, with a possible D match to TRBD1 (6 bases). Trimming stripped 7 bases from V and 0 bases from J, with 9 bases between. The CDR3 has 14 residues. Germline values: CDR1 MNHNS, CDR2 SASEGT.

The CDR3 region has the DNA TGTGCCAGCACGGAGGGGAGGGCAGATACGCAGTATTTT. Residues: CASTEGRADTQYF. This sequence joins TRBV9 and TRBJ2-3, with TRBD2 identical over 7 bases. This CDR3 comprises 13 residues. Germline loops: CDR1 SGDLS, CDR2 YYNGEE. J was trimmed by 4 bases and V by 6 bases; bases with no gene match: 5.

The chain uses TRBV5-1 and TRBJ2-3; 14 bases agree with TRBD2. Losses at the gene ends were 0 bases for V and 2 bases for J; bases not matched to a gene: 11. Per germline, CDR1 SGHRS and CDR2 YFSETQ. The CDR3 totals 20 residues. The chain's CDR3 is CASSLAGTSGSGWFTDTQYF. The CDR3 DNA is TGCGCCAGCAGCTTGGCCGGGACTAGCGGGAGTGGGTGGTTCACAGATACGCAGTATTTT. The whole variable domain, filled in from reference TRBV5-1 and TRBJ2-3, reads KAGVTQTPRYLIKTRGQQVTLSCSPISGHRSVSWYQQTPGQGLQFLFEYFSETQRNKGNFPGRFSGRQFSNSRSEMNVSTLELGDSALYLCASSLAGTSGSGWFTDTQYFGPGTRLTVL.

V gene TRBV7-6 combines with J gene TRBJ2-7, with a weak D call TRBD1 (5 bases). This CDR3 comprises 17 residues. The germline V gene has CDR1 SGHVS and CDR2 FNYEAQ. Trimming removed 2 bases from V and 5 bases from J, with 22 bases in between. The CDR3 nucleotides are TGTGCCAGCAGCTTACTAGGTACCGCGACAGAGGTGGACGAGCAGTACTTC. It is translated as CASSLLGTATEVDEQYF.

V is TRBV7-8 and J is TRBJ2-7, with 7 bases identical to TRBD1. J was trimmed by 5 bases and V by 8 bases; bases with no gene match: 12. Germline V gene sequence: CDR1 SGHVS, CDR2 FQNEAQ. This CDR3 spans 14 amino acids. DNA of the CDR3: TGTGCCAGCCGGGTAGCAGGGGGTAACAACGAGCAGTACTTC. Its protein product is CASRVAGGNNEQYF.